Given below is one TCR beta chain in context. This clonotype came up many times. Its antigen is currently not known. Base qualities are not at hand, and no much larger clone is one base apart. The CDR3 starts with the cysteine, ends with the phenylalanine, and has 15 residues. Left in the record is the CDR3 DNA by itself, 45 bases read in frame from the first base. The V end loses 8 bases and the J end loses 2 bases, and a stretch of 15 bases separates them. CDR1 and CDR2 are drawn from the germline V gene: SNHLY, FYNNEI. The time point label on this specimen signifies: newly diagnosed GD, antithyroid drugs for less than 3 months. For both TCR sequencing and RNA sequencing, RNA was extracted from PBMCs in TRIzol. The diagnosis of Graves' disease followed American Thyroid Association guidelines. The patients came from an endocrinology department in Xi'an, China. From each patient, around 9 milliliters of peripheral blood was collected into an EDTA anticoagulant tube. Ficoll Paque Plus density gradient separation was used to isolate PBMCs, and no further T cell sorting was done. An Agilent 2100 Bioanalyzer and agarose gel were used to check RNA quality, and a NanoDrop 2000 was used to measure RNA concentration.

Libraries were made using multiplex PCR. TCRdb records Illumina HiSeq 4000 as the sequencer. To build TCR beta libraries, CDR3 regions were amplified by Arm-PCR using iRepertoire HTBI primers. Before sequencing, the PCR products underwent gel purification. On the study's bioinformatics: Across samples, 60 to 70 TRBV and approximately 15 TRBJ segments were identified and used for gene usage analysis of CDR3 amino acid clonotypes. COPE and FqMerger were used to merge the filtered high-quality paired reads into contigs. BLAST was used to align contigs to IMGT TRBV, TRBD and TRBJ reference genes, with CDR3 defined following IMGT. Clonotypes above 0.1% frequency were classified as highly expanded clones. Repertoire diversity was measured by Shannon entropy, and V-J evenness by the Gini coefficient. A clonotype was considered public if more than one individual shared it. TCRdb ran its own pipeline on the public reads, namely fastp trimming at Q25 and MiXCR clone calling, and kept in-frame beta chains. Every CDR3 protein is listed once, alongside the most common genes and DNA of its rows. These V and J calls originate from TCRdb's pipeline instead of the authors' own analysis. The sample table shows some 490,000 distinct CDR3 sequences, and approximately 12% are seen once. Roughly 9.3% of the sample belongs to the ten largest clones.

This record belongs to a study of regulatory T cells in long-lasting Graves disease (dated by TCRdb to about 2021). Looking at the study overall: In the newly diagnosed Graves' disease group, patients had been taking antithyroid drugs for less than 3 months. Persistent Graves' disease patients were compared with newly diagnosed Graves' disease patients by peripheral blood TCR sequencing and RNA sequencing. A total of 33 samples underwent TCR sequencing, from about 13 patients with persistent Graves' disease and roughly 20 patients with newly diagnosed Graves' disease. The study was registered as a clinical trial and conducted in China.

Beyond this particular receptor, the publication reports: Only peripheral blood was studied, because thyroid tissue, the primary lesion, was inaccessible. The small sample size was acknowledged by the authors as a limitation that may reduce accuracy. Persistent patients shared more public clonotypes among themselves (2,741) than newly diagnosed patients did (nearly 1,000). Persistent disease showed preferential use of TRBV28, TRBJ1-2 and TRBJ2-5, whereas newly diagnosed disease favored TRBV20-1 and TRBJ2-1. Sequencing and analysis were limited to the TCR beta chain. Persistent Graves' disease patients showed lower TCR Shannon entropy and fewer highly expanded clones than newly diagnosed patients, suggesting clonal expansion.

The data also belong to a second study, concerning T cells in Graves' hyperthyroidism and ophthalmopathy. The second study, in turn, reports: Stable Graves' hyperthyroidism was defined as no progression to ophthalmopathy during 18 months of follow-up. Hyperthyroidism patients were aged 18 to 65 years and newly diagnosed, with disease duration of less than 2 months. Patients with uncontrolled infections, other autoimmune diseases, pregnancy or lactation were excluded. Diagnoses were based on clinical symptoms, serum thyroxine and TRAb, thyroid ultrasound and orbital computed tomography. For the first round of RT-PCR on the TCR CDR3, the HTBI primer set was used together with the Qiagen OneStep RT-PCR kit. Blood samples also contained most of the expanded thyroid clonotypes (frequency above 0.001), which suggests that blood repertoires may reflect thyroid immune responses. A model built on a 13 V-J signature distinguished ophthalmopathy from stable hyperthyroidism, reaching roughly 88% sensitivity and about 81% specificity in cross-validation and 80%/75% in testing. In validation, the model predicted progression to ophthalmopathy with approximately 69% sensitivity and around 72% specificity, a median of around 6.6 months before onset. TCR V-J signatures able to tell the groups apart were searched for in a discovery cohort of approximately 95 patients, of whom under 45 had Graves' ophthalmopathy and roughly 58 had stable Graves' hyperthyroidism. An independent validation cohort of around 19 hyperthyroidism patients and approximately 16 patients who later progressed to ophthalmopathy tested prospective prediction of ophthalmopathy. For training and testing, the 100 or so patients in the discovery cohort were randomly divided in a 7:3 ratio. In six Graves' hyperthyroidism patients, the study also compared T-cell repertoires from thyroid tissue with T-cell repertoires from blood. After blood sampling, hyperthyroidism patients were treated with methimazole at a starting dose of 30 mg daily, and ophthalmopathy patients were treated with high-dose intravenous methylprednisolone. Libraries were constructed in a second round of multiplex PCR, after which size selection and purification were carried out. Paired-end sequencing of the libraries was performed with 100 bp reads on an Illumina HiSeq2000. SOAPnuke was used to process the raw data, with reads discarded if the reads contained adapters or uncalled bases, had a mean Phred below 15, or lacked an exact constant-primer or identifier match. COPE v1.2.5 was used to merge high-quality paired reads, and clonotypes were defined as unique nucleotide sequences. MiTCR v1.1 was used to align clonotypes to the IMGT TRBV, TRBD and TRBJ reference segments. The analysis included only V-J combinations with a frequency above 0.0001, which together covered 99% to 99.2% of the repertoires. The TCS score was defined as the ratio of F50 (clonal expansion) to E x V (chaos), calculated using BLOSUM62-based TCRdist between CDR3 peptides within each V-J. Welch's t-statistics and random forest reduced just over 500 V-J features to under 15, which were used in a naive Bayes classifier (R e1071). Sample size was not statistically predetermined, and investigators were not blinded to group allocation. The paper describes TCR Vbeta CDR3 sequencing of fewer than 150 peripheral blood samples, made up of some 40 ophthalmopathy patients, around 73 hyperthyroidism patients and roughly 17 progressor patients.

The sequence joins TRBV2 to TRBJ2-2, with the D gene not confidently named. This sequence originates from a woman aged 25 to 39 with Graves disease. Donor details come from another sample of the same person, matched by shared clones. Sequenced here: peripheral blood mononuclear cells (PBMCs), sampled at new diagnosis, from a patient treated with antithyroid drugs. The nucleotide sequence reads TGTGCCAGCGCACCCCAGGCGGATAACACCGGGGAGCTGTTTTTT. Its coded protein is CASAPQADNTGELFF.